The entry below describes one TCR beta chain. RNA amounts of about 0.45 to 1 ug underwent reverse transcription with random hexamers. Via MiXCR, TCRdb re-called the immunoSEQ multiplex PCR reads, giving one row per CDR3 protein. The sample lists some 150,000 distinct CDR3 sequences; 85% to 95% were seen once. The entry originates in a study of CD8 T cells in Susac syndrome. Germline loops: CDR1 SGHNT, CDR2 YYREEE (reference sequence). The CDR3 is made up of 13 amino acids. J gave up 3 bases and V 4 bases, and 2 bases lay outside the gene matches. Material: CD4+ T cells from PBMCs. V gene TRBV5-4 combines with J gene TRBJ2-5; TRBD1 agrees at 8 bases. This clonotype was obtained from a human donor with Susac syndrome. CDR3 DNA: TGTGCCAGCAGCAAGACAGGGGAAGAGACCCAGTACTTC. The encoded protein is CASSKTGEETQYF.